One and the same sample provided the 29 T cell receptor beta chains below, sequenced in a study of blood T cell repertoires in COVID-19 (dated by TCRdb to 2020 to 2021). Receptor libraries were prepared by the immunoSEQ multiplex PCR assay. Entries here come from immuneACCESS through TCRdb and include only in-frame sequences with V and J called. Some clones fail to appear in such tables; in the studies checked, an unresolved V gene covers under half of the shortfall, and the cause of the remainder is unknown. The sample includes approximately 53,000 clones, with about 72% observed a single time. In total, the top ten clones hold around 5.8% of the sample. The material sequenced was PBMCs or T cells enriched from blood (not recorded which). These receptors were collected from a woman aged 50 to 60 with acute COVID-19.

The gene calls are TRBV6-4 and TRBJ2-3; 13 bases are a match to TRBD2. V gave up 4 bases and J gave up 2 bases; unmatched junction bases: 3. The germline gives CDR1 MRHNA, CDR2 SNTAGT. The CDR3 consists of 16 residues. CDR3 nucleotides: TGTGCCAGCAGTGTCGGGACTAGCGGGGCCACAGATACGCAGTATTTT. Protein sequence: CASSVGTSGATDTQYF.

V and J are TRBV3-1 (or the pseudogene TRBV3-2) and TRBJ2-3, with 8 nucleotides matching TRBD2. The CDR3 spans 16 residues. Per germline, CDR1 LGHDT and CDR2 YNNKEL (reference sequence). V lost 1 base to trimming and J lost 10 bases; unmatched junction nucleotides: 13. For the CDR3, the DNA is TGTGCCAGCAGCCAAGGAACAGCGGGGGCCCCAATATCGCAGTATTTT. Encoded protein: CASSQGTAGAPISQYF.

V usage is TRBV21-1 and J usage is TRBJ1-4. TRBV21-1 counts as a pseudogene. This CDR3 contains 15 residues. The CDR3 spells CASNLGEARNEKLFF. CDR3 bases: TGTGCCAGCAACCTAGGGGAGGCCAGGAATGAAAAACTGTTTTTT.

The chain carries TRBV4-2 and TRBJ1-3; D call uncertain. Deletions cut 1 base from V and 0 bases from J, with 16 bases between. CDR1 is LGHNA and CDR2 is YNFKEQ in the germline V gene. This CDR3 has 18 amino acids. CDR3 DNA: TGTGCCAGCAGCCAAGCTCCCCCTGGTACGAGCTCTGGAAACACCATATATTTT. Translating gives CASSQAPPGTSSGNTIYF.

The DNA of the CDR3 is TGCGCCAGCAGCCCGAAGGCGGACGGAGGGTTTGGTGGCTACACCTTC. Its protein product is CASSPKADGGFGGYTF. The chain carries TRBV5-1 and TRBJ1-2; D unclear. The length of the CDR3 is 16 residues. In germline, CDR1 is SGHRS, CDR2 YFSETQ. Trimming removed 4 bases from V and 7 bases from J, with 23 bases in between. The variable domain in full, completed from reference TRBV5-1 and TRBJ1-2, reads KAGVTQTPRYLIKTRGQQVTLSCSPISGHRSVSWYQQTPGQGLQFLFEYFSETQRNKGNFPGRFSGRQFSNSRSEMNVSTLELGDSALYLCASSPKADGGFGGYTFGSGTRLTVV.

V usage is TRBV28 and J usage is TRBJ2-5; 10 bases are a match to TRBD1. Germline V CDR1 and CDR2: MDHEN, SYDVKM. CDR3 length equals 14 residues. The J segment lost 5 bases and the V segment lost 8 bases, leaving 8 bases of the junction unmatched. The CDR3 bases are TGTGCCAGCTTCCGGGACAGGGGCCGGGAGACCCAGTACTTC. Protein sequence: CASFRDRGRETQYF.

This chain uses TRBV6-5 with TRBJ1-1; D perhaps matches TRBD1 (5 bases). V shed 6 bases and J shed 0 bases, with 14 bases lying between them. In germline, CDR1 is MNHEY, CDR2 SVGAGI. This CDR3 spans 15 amino acids. CDR3 sequence: CASSLLTVMNTEAFF. CDR3 DNA: TGTGCCAGCAGCTTACTGACAGTCATGAACACTGAAGCTTTCTTT.

This sequence joins TRBV5-1 and TRBJ2-5; 11 bases line up with TRBD1. Unmatched junction bases numbered 9, after V lost 5 bases and J lost 3 bases. Germline V lookup: CDR1 SGHRS, CDR2 YFSETQ. CDR3 length equals 16 residues. CDR3 residues: CASRLGQGASEETQYF. DNA of the CDR3: TGCGCCAGCAGATTAGGACAGGGGGCGTCTGAAGAGACCCAGTACTTC.

This chain links TRBV9 with TRBJ2-1; 7 nucleotides line up with TRBD2. Per the germline V gene, CDR1 is SGDLS and CDR2 is YYNGEE. The J segment lost 3 bases and the V segment lost 4 bases, leaving 16 bases of the junction unmatched. The CDR3 has 18 amino acids. CDR3 region: CASSLRGDGGGRYNEQFF. CDR3 nucleotides: TGTGCCAGCAGCCTCCGGGGTGATGGCGGGGGACGCTACAATGAGCAGTTCTTC.

The V gene is TRBV6-5, the J gene TRBJ2-7, with 13 bases that match TRBD2. The V segment lost 5 bases and the J segment 2 bases; nucleotides outside the gene matches: 3. CDR3 length: 15 residues. Germline V gene sequence: CDR1 MNHEY, CDR2 SVGAGI. CDR3 sequence: CASSQTSGGPYEQYF. CDR3 sequence (DNA): TGTGCCAGCAGTCAGACTAGCGGGGGGCCCTACGAGCAGTACTTC.

This clone has a handful of counts. The rearrangement uses TRBV12-3 or TRBV12-4 and TRBJ1-1; D gene unclear. Trimming stripped 7 bases from V and 8 bases from J, with 17 bases between. The CDR3 has 13 residues. The CDR3 nucleotides read TGTGCCAGCACCCTGCAATGGTCGGGGGAAGCTTTCTTT. Translating gives CASTLQWSGEAFF.

The chain uses TRBV29-1 and TRBJ1-2; 7 bases fit TRBD1. V dropped 6 bases and J dropped 2; count of bases not matched to a gene: 9. Germline V gene lookup returns CDR1 SQVTM and CDR2 ANQGSEA. This CDR3 comprises 14 residues. The CDR3 DNA reads TGCAGCGTCGCTTACAGGGGAGCAAACTATGGCTACACCTTC. It codes for CSVAYRGANYGYTF. Together with reference TRBV29-1 and TRBJ1-2, the CDR3 gives the full variable domain: SAVISQKPSRDICQRGTSLTIQCQVDSQVTMMFWYRQQPGQSLTLIATANQGSEATYESGFVIDKFPISRPNLTFSTLTVSNMSPEDSSIYLCSVAYRGANYGYTFGSGTRLTVV.

Here the CDR3 DNA reads TGTGCCACCAGCAGAGCGAGAGGGTCGCGGGACTCGGCGCAGTATTTT. Its protein product is CATSRARGSRDSAQYF. The V and J genes are TRBV15 and TRBJ2-3, with D possibly being TRBD2 (6 bases). Germline V CDR1 and CDR2: LNHNV, YYDKDF (reference sequence). The CDR3 spans 16 residues. Trimming removed 1 base at V and 10 bases at J, with 21 bases between.

The chain has TRBV9 and TRBJ1-2; 9 nucleotides align to TRBD1. Per germline, CDR1 SGDLS and CDR2 YYNGEE. The V and J ends lost 0 bases and 7 bases, in that order; junction bases with no gene match: 4. CDR3 length: 14 amino acids. Here the CDR3 DNA reads TGTGCCAGCAGCGTAGGGACAGGGGTTTTTGGCTACACCTTC. Translating it yields CASSVGTGVFGYTF.

This clone was counted only a few times. V and J are TRBV9 and TRBJ2-1; 9 nucleotides agree with TRBD1. From germline, CDR1 is SGDLS and CDR2 YYNGEE. CDR3 length equals 19 residues. With V trimmed by 4 bases and J by 7 bases, 21 bases remained unmatched. The CDR3 loop is CASSPKYRDRVVLVNEQFF. The CDR3, as DNA: TGTGCCAGCAGCCCAAAATACCGGGACAGGGTTGTGCTCGTGAATGAGCAGTTCTTC.

The chain uses TRBV3-1 (or the pseudogene TRBV3-2) and TRBJ1-1; possibly TRBD1 for D (5 bases). This CDR3 has 15 amino acids. Between the trimmed V and J ends, which lost 0 bases and 4 bases, there was a span of 12 bases. The germline CDR1 and CDR2 sequences are LGHDT and YNNKEL (reference sequence). CDR3 DNA: TGTGCCAGCAGCCAAGATGGGTGGGGGGGCACTGAAGCTTTCTTT. Translated: CASSQDGWGGTEAFF.

This rearrangement joins TRBV12-3 or TRBV12-4 to TRBJ1-2; tentatively, D is TRBD1 (6 bases). The CDR3 totals 13 residues. The ends were cut back, 6 bases at V and 8 bases at J, with 16 bases in the middle. CDR3 in amino acids: CASSINRVWGYTF. CDR3 sequence (DNA): TGTGCCAGCAGCATAAACAGGGTCTGGGGCTACACCTTC.

This chain joins TRBV4-2 and TRBJ2-3, with D unclear. Germline loops: CDR1 LGHNA, CDR2 YNFKEQ. V was pared by 1 base and J by 4 bases, with 6 bases between. The CDR3 sequence is 13 residues long. This chain's CDR3 is CASSQAVPDTQYF. The CDR3 nucleotides are TGTGCCAGCAGCCAAGCGGTGCCAGATACGCAGTATTTT.

The CDR3, as DNA: TGCGCCAGCAGCCAAGGGACAGTGAACACTGAAGCTTTCTTT. Translating gives CASSQGTVNTEAFF. The chain employs TRBV5-1 and TRBJ1-1; 7 positions match TRBD1. Germline CDR1 is SGHRS and CDR2 is YFSETQ. The V and J ends lost 4 bases and 0 bases, in that order; junction bases with no gene match: 3. The CDR3 sequence is 14 residues long.

This rearrangement joins TRBV6-4 to TRBJ1-1; weak D call: TRBD1 (5 bases). The germline V and J ends were trimmed by 6 bases and 0 bases, with 8 bases remaining between them. Germline CDR1 is MRHNA and CDR2 is SNTAGT. CDR3 size: 13 residues. The DNA for the CDR3 is TGTGCCAGCAGAGTACAGGTGAACACTGAAGCTTTCTTT. Translated, it gives CASRVQVNTEAFF.

The chain recombines TRBV6-5 with TRBJ2-1, with 10 bases matching TRBD1. The CDR3 is 15 amino acids. The trim removed 7 bases at V and 0 bases at J, leaving 3 bases unmatched. From germline, CDR1 is MNHEY and CDR2 SVGAGI. CDR3 sequence: CASTWTGGSYNEQFF. The DNA for the CDR3 is TGTGCCAGCACCTGGACAGGGGGCTCCTACAATGAGCAGTTCTTC.

The genes are TRBV18 and TRBJ1-2; 8 positions match TRBD1. The CDR3 spans 13 residues. Germline CDR1 reads KGHSH; CDR2 reads LQKENI. The ends lost 3 bases at V and 6 bases at J; junction bases unmatched: 3. CDR3 nucleotide sequence: TGTGCCAGCTCACCTTCAGGGGGCGATGGCTACACCTTC. Translating gives CASSPSGGDGYTF.

As regards this clone: One end of the junction varies from germline; a read error may be responsible. The V call is TRBV28, the J call TRBJ2-2; the D gene is possibly TRBD2 (7 bases). This CDR3 is 11 amino acids long. Germline CDR1 reads MDHEN; CDR2 reads SYDVKM. The CDR3 DNA reads TGCGCGGGGGCCATCGCCGGGGAGCTGTTTTTT. Amino acid sequence: CAGAIAGELFF.

This chain uses TRBV30 with TRBJ1-2; tentative D call: TRBD1 (6 bases). The CDR3 is 18 residues long. Per germline, CDR1 GTSNPN and CDR2 SVGIG (reference sequence). Trimming stripped 0 bases from V and 0 bases from J, with 20 bases between. The CDR3 is CAWSVAGGRGLANYGYTF. The CDR3 bases are TGTGCCTGGAGTGTAGCCGGGGGGCGAGGATTGGCTAACTATGGCTACACCTTC.

The rearrangement joins TRBV11-2 to TRBJ2-7, with 10 nucleotides matching TRBD2. Germline-derived CDR1 and CDR2 are SGHAT and FQNNGV. The CDR3 sequence is 18 residues long. V lost 2 bases, J lost 3 bases, and 13 bases stayed unmatched. In DNA, the CDR3 is TGTGCCAGCAGCTTAAAAGCGGGGGGGGCTTCTTTTGACTACGAGCAGTACTTC. Protein product: CASSLKAGGASFDYEQYF.

The chain joins TRBV19 to TRBJ2-5; tentative D call: TRBD2 (5 bases). V shed 2 bases and J shed 4 bases, with 8 bases lying between them. Germline V CDR1 and CDR2: LNHDA, SQIVND (reference sequence). The CDR3 loop spans 13 amino acids. The CDR3 sequence: CASSIRGRETQYF. The CDR3 DNA reads TGTGCCAGTAGTATACGGGGTCGAGAGACCCAGTACTTC. The whole variable domain, remainder taken from reference TRBV19 and TRBJ2-5, is DGGITQSPKYLFRKEGQNVTLSCEQNLNHDAMYWYRQDPGQGLRLIYYSQIVNDFQKGDIAEGYSVSREKKESFPLTVTSAQKNPTAFYLCASSIRGRETQYFGPGTRLLVL.

This clone was seen only once. The CDR3 sequence: CASSMAGTLSYEQYF. The CDR3, as DNA: TGTGCCAGTAGTATGGCCGGGACACTATCCTACGAGCAGTACTTC. The rearrangement joins TRBV19 to TRBJ2-7, with D possibly TRBD1 on 6 matching bases. V was clipped by 3 bases and J by 1 base, with 13 bases between them. Germline CDR1 reads LNHDA; CDR2 reads SQIVND (reference sequence). This CDR3 region has 15 residues.

The V gene is TRBV5-1, the J gene TRBJ2-2; maybe TRBD1 (5 bases). Germline V lookup: CDR1 SGHRS, CDR2 YFSETQ. The CDR3 contains 13 residues. V lost 6 bases, J lost 3 bases, and 9 bases lay in between. DNA for the CDR3: TGCGCCAGCAAGGGGTCCGACACCGGGGAGCTGTTTTTT. Translating it yields CASKGSDTGELFF. Full variable domain (remainder filled in from reference TRBV5-1 and TRBJ2-2): KAGVTQTPRYLIKTRGQQVTLSCSPISGHRSVSWYQQTPGQGLQFLFEYFSETQRNKGNFPGRFSGRQFSNSRSEMNVSTLELGDSALYLCASKGSDTGELFFGEGSRLTVL.

This clone was found once. The chain employs TRBV5-4 and TRBJ2-7; TRBD2 matches 7 bases. The germline V gene encodes CDR1 SGHNT and CDR2 YYREEE (reference sequence). This CDR3 region has 15 residues. The trim removed 3 bases at V and 3 bases at J, leaving 9 bases unmatched. CDR3 protein: CASSWGGLGSYEQYF. The CDR3 DNA reads TGTGCCAGCAGCTGGGGGGGACTGGGCAGCTACGAGCAGTACTTC.